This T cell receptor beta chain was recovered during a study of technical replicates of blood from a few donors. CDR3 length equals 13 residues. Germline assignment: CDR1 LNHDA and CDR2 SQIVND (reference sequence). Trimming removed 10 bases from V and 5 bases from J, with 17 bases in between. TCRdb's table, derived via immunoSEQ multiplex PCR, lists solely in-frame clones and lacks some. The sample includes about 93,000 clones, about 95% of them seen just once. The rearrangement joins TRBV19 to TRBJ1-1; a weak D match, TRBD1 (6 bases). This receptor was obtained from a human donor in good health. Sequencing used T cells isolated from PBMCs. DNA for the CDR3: TGTGCCACCAAGGGGGAAGGGGCAACTGAAGCTTTCTTT. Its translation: CATKGEGATEAFF.